Below are 27 T cell receptor beta chains sequenced from a single sample in a study of post-analysis software for immune sequencing data. Overall study findings and caveats: The five TRBV segments detected at higher frequency in patients than in controls included TRBV5-6, TRBV5-1 and TRBV20-1.

No antigen has been assigned to these receptors. Unique molecular identifiers tagged the TCR beta cDNA libraries. One entry per CDR3 protein results from TCRdb running MiXCR on the PCR reads. Counted here are 250,000 to 300,000 distinct CDR3 sequences, about 38% occurring once; the ten biggest clones make up 4% to 5.5%. The sample taken for sequencing was blood. The receptors derive from a girl between 10 and 17 years old with multiple sclerosis.

There are many counts of this clonotype. The chain combines TRBV7-7 with TRBJ2-3, with TRBD1 identical over 9 bases. The trim removed 5 bases at V and 2 bases at J, leaving 5 bases unmatched. The length of the CDR3 is 15 residues. The germline gives CDR1 SSHAT, CDR2 FNYEAQ (reference sequence). CDR3 coding DNA: TGTGCCAGCAGCCCCGGGACAGGGACCACAGATACGCAGTATTTT. It yields the protein CASSPGTGTTDTQYF.

This clonotype was seen at least ten times. This rearrangement joins TRBV5-1 to TRBJ2-1; the match to TRBD2 covers 8 bases. V trimming: 0 bases; J trimming: 5 bases; junction bases outside the gene matches: 10. Germline CDR1 is SGHRS and CDR2 is YFSETQ. CDR3 size: 17 residues. The CDR3 bases are TGCGCCAGCAGCTTGGAGTACGGGGGGGCTTATCACAATGAGCAGTTCTTC. Encoded protein: CASSLEYGGAYHNEQFF.

The table lists this clonotype with a count of one. The chain couples TRBV20-1 to TRBJ1-1; 8 bases agree with TRBD1. CDR1 and CDR2 from the germline V gene are DFQATT and SNEGSKA (reference sequence). CDR3 length: 15 amino acids. The V and J ends lost 5 bases and 3 bases, in that order; junction bases with no gene match: 11. CDR3 protein: CSASGTGRGDTEAFF. In nucleotides, the CDR3 is TGCAGTGCTTCCGGGACAGGTCGGGGGGACACTGAAGCTTTCTTT.

Remarks on this clonotype: A much larger clone is a single base away; this may be a read error. V is TRBV3-1 and J is TRBJ2-3; 8 nucleotides agree with TRBD2. Germline CDR1 reads LGHDT; CDR2 reads YNNKEL (reference sequence). CDR3 size: 16 residues. The CDR3 nucleotides are TGTGCCGGCAGCCTCCCGGGAGGGGGGTCCCCAGATACGCAGTATTTT. Translating it yields CAGSLPGGGSPDTQYF.

The J gene is TRBJ2-5, the V gene TRBV7-2; D unclear. The germline CDR1 and CDR2 sequences are SGHTA and FQGNSA. This CDR3 contains 13 residues. V was cut by 8 bases and J by 1 base, with 11 bases left in between. In nucleotides, the CDR3 is TGTGCCAGCGGTCGCTACGGCCAAGAGACCCAGTACTTC. Protein: CASGRYGQETQYF.

This chain uses TRBV10-3 with TRBJ2-2; the match to TRBD1 covers 7 bases. CDR3 size: 16 residues. Germline V gene data show CDR1 as ENHRY and CDR2 as SYGVKD. With V trimmed by 7 bases and J by 2 bases, 10 bases remained unmatched. The CDR3 coding sequence is TGTGCCATCACCCATGGGGACAGACCAAACACCGGGGAGCTGTTTTTT. It specifies CAITHGDRPNTGELFF.

The CDR3: CASSLVGSSPTYNEQYF. Here the CDR3 DNA reads TGTGCCAGCAGCTTAGTGGGTAGTAGTCCTACCTACAATGAGCAGTACTTC. The chain uses TRBV7-2 and TRBJ2-7; D uncertain. Germline loops: CDR1 SGHTA, CDR2 FQGNSA. The V end was cut by 1 base, the J end by 7 bases, with 23 bases between. The CDR3 loop spans 17 amino acids.

In its sample, this clonotype was seen many times. The chain couples TRBV12-3 or TRBV12-4 to TRBJ1-1, with 9 bases aligning to TRBD1. V shed 7 bases and J 3 bases; nucleotides not matched to a gene: 6. The CDR3 contains 14 residues. CDR3 residues: CASTTGGKDTEAFF. DNA for the CDR3: TGTGCCAGCACCACAGGGGGCAAGGACACTGAAGCTTTCTTT.

The chain recombines TRBV6-4 with TRBJ1-1; D may be TRBD1 (5 bases). Germline lookup yields CDR1 MRHNA and CDR2 SNTAGT. The CDR3 is 13 amino acids. Trimming removed 5 bases from V and 5 bases from J, with 12 bases in between. The CDR3 loop reads CASSYDSQTEAFF. Written as DNA, the CDR3 is TGTGCCAGCAGTTACGACAGCCAAACTGAAGCTTTCTTT.

Worth noting for this clonotype: A read error is possible here, since a much larger clone lies one base away. The chain carries TRBV28 and TRBJ2-7, with 7 positions matching TRBD2. The CDR3 contains 12 residues. Germline CDR1 MDHEN, CDR2 SYDVKM. The DNA for the CDR3 is TGTGCCAGCAGGGAGAGCGGGAATGAGCAGCTCTTC. Protein product: CASRESGNEQLF. Variable domain in full (rest from reference TRBV28 and TRBJ2-7): DVKVTQSSRYLVKRTGEKVFLECVQDMDHENMFWYRQDPGLGLRLIYFSYDVKMKEKGDIPEGYSVSREKKERFSLILESASTNQTSMYLCASRESGNEQLFGPGTRLTVT.

V gene TRBV28 combines with J gene TRBJ1-5, with TRBD1 matching over 8 bases. The CDR3 spans 15 residues. Germline loops: CDR1 MDHEN, CDR2 SYDVKM. Trimming removed 7 bases from V and 3 bases from J; junction bases left unmatched: 8. CDR3 loop: CASIRTRGLNQPQHF. The CDR3 nucleotides are TGTGCCAGCATTCGGACCAGGGGGCTCAATCAGCCCCAGCATTTT.

This clonotype was counted at least ten times. V is TRBV4-1 and J is TRBJ2-3; 8 nucleotides match TRBD2. Germline V gene sequence: CDR1 MGHRA, CDR2 YSYEKL. The CDR3 is made up of 18 amino acids. V shed 4 bases and J 4 bases; nucleotides not matched to a gene: 16. The CDR3 DNA is TGCGCCAGCAGCCTCGGGAGGGAGGCTAATAGAGGTGCAGATACGCAGTATTTT. The encoded protein is CASSLGREANRGADTQYF.

The chain is built from TRBV5-1 and TRBJ2-2; 8 bases align to TRBD1. CDR1 is SGHRS and CDR2 is YFSETQ in the germline V gene. V trimming: 4 bases; J trimming: 5 bases; junction bases outside the gene matches: 7. The CDR3 spans 15 residues. The CDR3 sequence is CASSARQGATGELFF. The CDR3 DNA reads as TGCGCCAGCAGCGCCAGGCAGGGGGCGACCGGGGAGCTGTTTTTT.

Worth noting for this clonotype: Just one base apart from a much larger clone, this may be a read error. J is TRBJ1-2 and V is TRBV27; D is perhaps TRBD1 (5 bases). Per germline, CDR1 MNHEY and CDR2 SMNVEV (reference sequence). The CDR3 is made up of 14 amino acids. The CDR3 protein is CAGSLSGTHYGYTF. The DNA of the CDR3 is TGTGCCGGCAGTTTATCAGGGACCCACTATGGCTACACCTTC.

The J gene is TRBJ2-7, the V gene TRBV4-2; possible D gene TRBD2, 6 bases. The CDR3 loop spans 16 amino acids. CDR1 and CDR2 from the germline V gene are LGHNA and YNFKEQ. Trimming removed 7 bases from V and 0 bases from J, with 19 bases in between. CDR3 residues: CASNLRAKEGSYEQYF. In DNA, the CDR3 is TGTGCCAGCAACTTAAGGGCCAAGGAGGGCTCCTACGAGCAGTACTTC.

The V and J genes are TRBV15 and TRBJ2-7; no definite D call. This CDR3 contains 16 residues. Trimming shortened V by 0 bases and J by 5 bases, and 17 bases separated the two germline ends. The germline CDR1 and CDR2 sequences are LNHNV and YYDKDF (reference sequence). This CDR3 is CATSRDEQRVRDEQYF. In nucleotides, the CDR3 is TGTGCCACCAGCAGAGATGAGCAGCGTGTCCGCGACGAGCAGTACTTC.

In this sample, this clonotype turned up many times. The V call is TRBV7-9, the J call TRBJ2-3; the D gene is possibly TRBD2 (6 bases). Germline assignment: CDR1 SEHNR and CDR2 FQNEAQ (reference sequence). The length of the CDR3 is 15 residues. The V gene lost 3 bases and the J gene lost 0 bases, with 10 bases spanning the gap. The CDR3 DNA reads as TGTGCCAGCAGCTTCGGCGGGACCAGCACAGATACGCAGTATTTT. Translated: CASSFGGTSTDTQYF.

The chain carries TRBV9 and TRBJ1-6; possible D gene TRBD1, 5 bases. The V end lost 4 bases, the J end lost 12 bases, and 14 bases lay between the germline ends. Per germline, CDR1 SGDLS and CDR2 YYNGEE. The CDR3 extends over 13 amino acids. The DNA of the CDR3 is TGTGCCAGCAGCCCTAGGGACGAAAGACCCCTCCACTTT. Its translation: CASSPRDERPLHF.

Regarding this clonotype: One end of the junction is discordant with germline, which a read error may explain. The rearrangement links TRBV5-1 to TRBJ1-6; D may be TRBD1 (6 bases). Germline assignment: CDR1 SGHRS and CDR2 YFSETQ. The CDR3 has 16 amino acids. The CDR3 coding sequence is TGCGCCAGCAGCCCAAGCACCAGGGGCGATAATTCACCCCCCCACTTT. Encoded protein: CASSPSTRGDNSPPHF.

This clonotype was counted many times. The chain links TRBV10-3 to TRBJ2-2; 11 nucleotides line up with TRBD2. Germline CDR1 and CDR2: ENHRY and SYGVKD. The CDR3 is 18 amino acids. V was pared by 1 base and J by 0 bases, with 4 bases of the junction left unmatched. As DNA, the CDR3 is TGTGCCATCAGTGAGTGGCTAGCGGGAGGTGCGAACACCGGGGAGCTGTTTTTT. Translation gives CAISEWLAGGANTGELFF.

The chain employs TRBV6-2 or TRBV6-3 and TRBJ2-1; 10 positions match TRBD2. Germline V lookup: CDR1 MNHEY, CDR2 SVGEGT. CDR3 length equals 15 residues. The V and J ends lost 2 bases and 4 bases, in that order; junction bases with no gene match: 2. The CDR3, as DNA: TGTGCCAGCAGTTACGGGACTAGCGAGTACAATGAGCAGTTCTTC. Translating gives CASSYGTSEYNEQFF.

The gene calls are TRBV7-2 and TRBJ2-3; 10 bases match TRBD2. V gave up 2 bases and J gave up 4 bases; unmatched junction bases: 3. The CDR3 is made up of 15 amino acids. The germline CDR1 and CDR2 sequences are SGHTA and FQGNSA. In DNA form, the CDR3 reads TGTGCCAGCAGCTTAACTAGCGGGAACCCAGATACGCAGTATTTT. Amino acid sequence: CASSLTSGNPDTQYF.

The chain has TRBV4-3 and TRBJ2-3, with D possibly TRBD1 on 6 matching bases. The CDR3 has 18 amino acids. Germline CDR1 LGHNA, CDR2 YSLEER. Trimming stripped 0 bases from V and 6 bases from J, with 22 bases between. As DNA, the CDR3 is TGCGCCAGCAGCCAAGAATGGTTAAGGGCAGGGGCTACGGATACGCAGTATTTT. Translated, it gives CASSQEWLRAGATDTQYF.

The rearrangement links TRBV20-1 to TRBJ2-7, with TRBD2 matching 12 bases. Germline values: CDR1 DFQATT, CDR2 SNEGSKA (reference sequence). Germline trimming cut 2 bases from V and 4 bases from J; bases unmatched to any gene: 3. CDR3 size: 14 residues. In DNA form, the CDR3 reads TGCAGTGCTAGATCGACTAGCGGGAGTTACGAGCAGTACTTC. It encodes CSARSTSGSYEQYF.

This clonotype was seen more than once but under ten times. The V call is TRBV12-3 or TRBV12-4, the J call TRBJ1-2; 9 positions match TRBD1. V trimming: 7 bases; J trimming: 3 bases; junction bases outside the gene matches: 3. The CDR3 is 13 amino acids. The CDR3: CASKRQGDYGYTF. CDR3 in DNA: TGTGCCAGCAAAAGACAGGGGGACTATGGCTACACCTTC.

About this clonotype: A junction end diverges from the germline sequence, so it may reflect a read error. The rearrangement links TRBV7-7 to TRBJ2-4, with D perhaps given as TRBD1 or TRBD2 (5 bases each). The CDR3 sequence is 13 residues long. From germline, CDR1 is SSHAT and CDR2 FNYEAQ (reference sequence). CDR3 protein: CASSFGQGDGQYF. CDR3 DNA sequence: TGTGCTAGCAGCTTTGGGCAGGGAGACGGGCAGTACTTC.

This chain joins TRBV6-2 or TRBV6-3 and TRBJ2-6; no definite D call. Trimming took off 9 bases at V and 2 bases at J, with 5 bases between the two ends. The CDR3 covers 12 residues. Germline lookup yields CDR1 MNHEY and CDR2 SVGEGT. CDR3 protein: CASGPGANVLTF. Written as DNA, the CDR3 is TGTGCCAGTGGCCCTGGGGCCAACGTCCTGACTTTC.